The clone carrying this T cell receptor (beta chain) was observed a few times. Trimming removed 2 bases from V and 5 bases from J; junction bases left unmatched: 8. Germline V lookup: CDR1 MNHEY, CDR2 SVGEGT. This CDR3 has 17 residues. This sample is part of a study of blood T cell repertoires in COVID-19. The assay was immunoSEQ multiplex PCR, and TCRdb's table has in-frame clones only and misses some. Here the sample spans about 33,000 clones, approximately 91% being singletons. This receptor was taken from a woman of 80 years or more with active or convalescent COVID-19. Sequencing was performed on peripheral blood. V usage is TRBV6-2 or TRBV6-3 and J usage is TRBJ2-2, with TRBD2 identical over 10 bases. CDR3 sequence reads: CASSYERGGPGTGELFF. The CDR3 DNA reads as TGTGCCAGCAGTTACGAGCGGGGGGGTCCGGGAACCGGGGAGCTGTTTTTT.